A selection of T cell receptor beta chains follows, all from one sample in a study of radiotherapy plus CTLA-4 blockade in lung cancer. Only in-frame clones appear in the TCRdb table, and some are missing; sequencing was by immunoSEQ multiplex PCR. Altogether approximately 72,000 clones are present, around 80% being singletons, with the ten largest covering 7% to 8.5%. Sequenced here: peripheral blood, sampled from a patient treated with radiotherapy plus ipilimumab. Source of these receptors: a human donor with non-small cell lung cancer who had a complete response to radiotherapy plus ipilimumab. Both conserved end residues are part of each CDR3. A D gene is named only where the DNA matches it firmly. Part of the rows lack a size; the others show once, few, many or a class for expanded clones.

D gene | clone size | J gene | V gene | CDR3 length | CDR3 protein | CDR3 DNA
NA | NA | TRBJ2-2 | TRBV7-2 | 14 | CASSFGTNTGELFF | TGTGCCAGCAGCTTCGGTACGAACACCGGGGAGCTGTTTTTT
TRBD1 | NA | TRBJ1-1 | TRBV7-2 | 14 | CASSFHRGNTEAFF | TGTGCCAGCAGCTTTCACAGGGGGAACACTGAAGCTTTCTTT
NA | few | TRBJ1-1 | TRBV27 | 15 | CASRGEQVGNTEAFF | TGTGCCAGCCGGGGCGAACAGGTTGGGAACACTGAAGCTTTCTTT
NA | NA | TRBJ2-2 | TRBV6-6 | 14 | CASRQGTNTGELFF | TGTGCCAGCCGGCAGGGGACCAACACCGGGGAGCTGTTTTTT
NA | NA | TRBJ1-2 | TRBV6-5 | 15 | CASSYLSSGVYGYTF | TGTGCCAGCAGTTACCTCTCTTCGGGGGTTTATGGCTACACCTTC
NA | NA | TRBJ2-3 | TRBV30 | 15 | CAWSPTGLGADTQYF | TGTGCCTGGAGCCCGACTGGGCTGGGAGCAGATACGCAGTATTTT
TRBD1 | NA | TRBJ2-6 | TRBV5-6 | 18 | CASSLLGQGRSGANVLTF | TGTGCCAGCAGCTTGTTAGGACAGGGTAGGTCTGGGGCCAACGTCCTGACTTTC
TRBD2 | NA | TRBJ2-2 | TRBV11-2 | 17 | CASSSRPPGLATGELFF | TGTGCCAGCAGCTCCCGGCCCCCGGGACTAGCTACCGGGGAGCTGTTTTTT
TRBD1 | NA | TRBJ1-1 | TRBV5-4 | 14 | CASSRPGQGTEAFF | TGTGCCAGCAGTCGCCCGGGACAGGGCACTGAAGCTTTCTTT
NA | NA | TRBJ2-1 | TRBV5-6 | 19 | CASSLDYVIGSIRANEQFF | TGTGCCAGCAGCTTGGACTATGTTATCGGATCGATAAGGGCCAATGAGCAGTTCTTC
TRBD2 | NA | TRBJ2-2 | TRBV18 | 16 | CASSATLAGHTGELFF | TGTGCCAGCTCAGCCACACTAGCGGGACACACCGGGGAGCTGTTTTTT
NA | few | TRBJ1-6 | TRBV6-5 | 16 | CASSYSGLIGDSPLHF | TGTGCCAGCAGTTACTCAGGACTTATTGGGGATTCACCCCTCCACTTT
NA | NA | TRBJ1-2 | TRBV7-6 | 14 | CASSPAGGGYGYTF | TGTGCCAGCAGTCCCGCCGGGGGCGGCTATGGCTACACCTTC
NA | NA | TRBJ2-5 | TRBV18 | 11 | CASSPEETQYF | TGTGCCAGCTCACCAGAAGAGACCCAGTACTTC
TRBD1 | NA | TRBJ1-2 | TRBV5-1 | 14 | CASTMDRKDYGYTF | TGCGCCAGCACCATGGACAGGAAGGACTATGGCTACACCTTC
TRBD2 | few | TRBJ2-7 | TRBV7-2 | 14 | CATRPGGDSYEQYF | TGTGCCACCCGCCCGGGAGGGGACTCCTACGAGCAGTACTTC
NA | NA | TRBJ2-7 | TRBV5-1 | 14 | CASSLLWGLGEQYF | TGCGCCAGCAGCTTGTTGTGGGGGCTTGGCGAGCAGTACTTC
NA | NA | TRBJ2-3 | TRBV29-1 | 13 | CSVVVGAADTQYF | TGCAGCGTTGTAGTGGGAGCGGCGGATACGCAGTATTTT
TRBD1 | NA | TRBJ1-1 | TRBV7-9 | 11 | CASSSDRAAFF | TGTGCCAGCAGCTCCGACAGGGCAGCTTTCTTT
TRBD1 | once | TRBJ1-4 | TRBV28 | 14 | CASRLGTGGEKLFF | TGTGCCAGCAGACTCGGGACAGGGGGTGAAAAACTGTTTTTT
TRBD1 | once | TRBJ2-1 | TRBV6-1 | 14 | CASQPGGRNNEQFF | TGTGCCAGCCAACCAGGGGGAAGGAACAATGAGCAGTTCTTC
TRBD2 | NA | TRBJ2-1 | TRBV11-2 | 20 | CASSLEGTSGNLFSYNEQFF | TGTGCCAGCAGCTTAGAAGGAACTAGCGGGAACCTTTTCTCCTACAATGAGCAGTTCTTC
NA | NA | TRBJ1-1 | TRBV15 | 14 | CATSRSPGDTEAFF | TGCGCCACCAGCAGATCACCCGGGGACACTGAAGCTTTCTTT
NA | NA | TRBJ1-1 | TRBV7-6 | 12 | CASSLVGQEAFF | TGTGCCAGCAGCTTAGTGGGTCAGGAAGCTTTCTTT
NA | NA | TRBJ1-2 | TRBV2 | 15 | CASSEPSGAGYGYTF | TGTGCCAGCAGTGAACCTTCGGGGGCTGGCTATGGCTACACCTTC
NA | few | TRBJ1-1 | TRBV19 | 14 | CASAVPGLNTEAFF | TGTGCCAGTGCTGTCCCAGGGTTGAACACTGAAGCTTTCTTT
TRBD1 | NA | TRBJ1-2 | TRBV10-3 | 12 | CAISGDSNGYTF | TGTGCCATCAGTGGGGACAGCAATGGCTACACCTTC
NA | NA | TRBJ1-3 | TRBV9 | 15 | CASSLTDLSGNTIYF | TGTGCCAGCAGCCTTACAGATCTCTCTGGAAACACCATATATTTT
NA | NA | TRBJ2-7 | TRBV7-9 | 14 | CASGPVDRTYEQYF | TGTGCCAGCGGCCCCGTCGACAGAACCTACGAGCAGTACTTC
TRBD1 | NA | TRBJ2-6 | TRBV25-1 | 18 | CASSDLGQGSSGANVLTF | TGTGCCAGCAGTGATCTCGGACAGGGGAGCTCTGGGGCCAACGTCCTGACTTTC
NA | NA | TRBJ2-3 | TRBV2 | 14 | CASSEQDITDTQYF | TGTGCCAGCAGTGAACAAGATATCACAGATACGCAGTATTTT
NA | NA | TRBJ1-4 | TRBV30 | 13 | CAWSSDTREKLFF | TGTGCCTGGAGTTCGGACACGCGTGAAAAACTGTTTTTT
NA | NA | TRBJ1-1 | TRBV5-1 | 14 | CASSLADRSAEAFF | TGCGCCAGCAGCTTAGCGGACAGATCGGCTGAAGCTTTCTTT
TRBD2 | NA | TRBJ2-1 | TRBV5-6 | 16 | CASSPTFGGGNNEQFF | TGTGCCAGCAGCCCCACCTTCGGGGGAGGGAACAATGAGCAGTTCTTC
NA | NA | TRBJ1-5 | TRBV7-2 | 13 | CASSSQGGQPQHF | TGTGCCAGCAGTTCGCAGGGTGGCCAGCCCCAGCATTTT
TRBD1 | few | TRBJ1-1 | TRBV9 | 15 | CASSPRDRGGAEAFF | TGTGCCAGCAGCCCCCGGGACAGGGGAGGTGCTGAAGCTTTCTTT
NA | NA | TRBJ2-7 | TRBV29-1 | 13 | CSVRTSGSYEQYF | TGCAGCGTCCGGACCTCAGGGTCCTACGAGCAGTACTTC
NA | NA | TRBJ2-5 | TRBV2 | 10 | CASSEETQYF | TGTGCCAGCAGTGAGGAGACCCAGTACTTC
NA | NA | TRBJ1-1 | TRBV30 | 15 | CAWRPPDRMNTEAFF | TGTGCCTGGAGACCCCCCGACAGGATGAACACTGAAGCTTTCTTT
TRBD2 | NA | TRBJ2-5 | TRBV5-6 | 15 | CASSPTSGGPETQYF | TGTGCCAGCAGCCCTACCAGCGGGGGCCCGGAGACCCAGTACTTC
NA | few | TRBJ1-1 | TRBV11-3 | 13 | CASSLQLNTEAFF | TGTGCCAGCAGCTTACAGTTGAACACTGAAGCTTTCTTT
NA | few | TRBJ1-6 | TRBV6-5 | 14 | CASTFRSGASPLHF | TGTGCCAGCACTTTTAGATCCGGGGCCTCACCCCTCCACTTT
NA | NA | TRBJ2-1 | TRBV11-3 | 14 | CASSLQGSDNEQFF | TGTGCCAGCAGCTTACAGGGTTCCGACAATGAGCAGTTCTTC
NA | NA | TRBJ2-5 | TRBV28 | 12 | CASSLSQGTQYF | TGTGCCAGCAGTTTGTCCCAGGGGACCCAGTACTTC